The present T cell receptor beta chain was sequenced within a study of shared clonotypes between healthy human individuals. Whole-study findings and limits: Naive subsets, compared against memory subsets, generally had larger estimated richness values. Donors were few, which limited the genetic and exposure-history diversity represented.

A remark on this clone: Its matching antigen is unknown.

Both subsets, CD45RA+ naive and CD45RA-negative memory, were split from the CD4+ cells. TCRdb's table, derived via immunoSEQ multiplex PCR, lists solely in-frame clones and lacks some. Of roughly 530,000 clones detected, 90% to 97% appear once; the ten largest clones hold 0.06%. The V end was cut by 2 bases, the J end by 5 bases, with 10 bases between. The germline V gene has CDR1 SGHDT and CDR2 YYEEEE. The CDR3 totals 13 residues. The TCR comes from a woman aged 25-40 years in good health. This chain uses TRBV5-6 with TRBJ2-5; D is uncertain. Sequenced sample: naive CD4+ T cells sorted from blood. The subset here: CD45RA+ positively selected. CDR3 in amino acids: CASSLLGKETQYF. The CDR3 DNA follows: TGTGCCAGCAGCTTACTGGGGAAGGAGACCCAGTACTTC.